The entry that follows covers one T cell receptor (beta chain) sequence. The germline gene is not matched at one end of the junction; a read error may be the cause. The entry originates in a study of PD-1 blockade in mismatch repair-deficient tumors. Study-level information: Patients had 12 mismatch repair-deficient cancer types and were previously treated and progressing.

TCRs were sequenced from a few patients responding to pembrolizumab. The CDR3 spans 15 residues. CDR1 and CDR2 from the germline V gene are SSHAT and FNYEAQ (reference sequence). TCRdb's table, derived via immunoSEQ multiplex PCR, lists solely in-frame clones and lacks some. The data contain 120,000 or so clones, about 88% of them singletons. The chain recombines TRBV7-7 with TRBJ2-1; D unclear. This receptor was identified in an adult with mismatch repair-deficient cancer. The sequenced sample was peripheral blood, obtained 44 weeks after starting pembrolizumab. Here the CDR3 DNA reads TGTGCTAGCAGCGAAGGATCAGGTTCCTACAATGAGCAGTTCTTC. This encodes CASSEGSGSYNEQFF.